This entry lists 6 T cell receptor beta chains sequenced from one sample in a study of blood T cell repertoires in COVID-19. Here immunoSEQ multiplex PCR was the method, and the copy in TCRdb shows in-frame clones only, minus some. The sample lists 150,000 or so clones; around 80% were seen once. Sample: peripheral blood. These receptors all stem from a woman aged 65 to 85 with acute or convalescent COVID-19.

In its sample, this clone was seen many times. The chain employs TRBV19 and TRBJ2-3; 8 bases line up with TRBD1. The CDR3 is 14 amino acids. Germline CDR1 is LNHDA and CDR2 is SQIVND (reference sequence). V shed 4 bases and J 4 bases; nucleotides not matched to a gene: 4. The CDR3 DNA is TGTGCCAGTAGTAGGGACAGGCAGTCAGATACGCAGTATTTT. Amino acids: CASSRDRQSDTQYF.

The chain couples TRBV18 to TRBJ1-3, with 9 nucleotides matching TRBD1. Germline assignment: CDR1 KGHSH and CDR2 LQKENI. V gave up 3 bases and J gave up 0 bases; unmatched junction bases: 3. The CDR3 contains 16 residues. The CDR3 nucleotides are TGTGCCAGCTCACCCGGGACAGGGCGCTCTGGAAACACCATATATTTT. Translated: CASSPGTGRSGNTIYF.

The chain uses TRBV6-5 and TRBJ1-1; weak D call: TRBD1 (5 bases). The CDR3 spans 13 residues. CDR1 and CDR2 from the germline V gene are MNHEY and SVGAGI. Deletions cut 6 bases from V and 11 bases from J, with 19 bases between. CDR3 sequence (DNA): TGTGCCAGCAGAATGACCAGGGATGTGCGGGCTTTCTTT. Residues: CASRMTRDVRAFF.

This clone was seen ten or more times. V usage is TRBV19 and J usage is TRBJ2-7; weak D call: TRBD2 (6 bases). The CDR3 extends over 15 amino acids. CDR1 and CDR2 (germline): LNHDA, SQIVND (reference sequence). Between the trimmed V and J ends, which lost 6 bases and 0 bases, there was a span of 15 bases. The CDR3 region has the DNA TGTGCCAGTAGCGCGGCGGCGGGGAGCTCCTACGAGCAGTACTTC. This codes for CASSAAAGSSYEQYF. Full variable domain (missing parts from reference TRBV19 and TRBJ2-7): DGGITQSPKYLFRKEGQNVTLSCEQNLNHDAMYWYRQDPGQGLRLIYYSQIVNDFQKGDIAEGYSVSREKKESFPLTVTSAQKNPTAFYLCASSAAAGSSYEQYFGPGTRLTVT.

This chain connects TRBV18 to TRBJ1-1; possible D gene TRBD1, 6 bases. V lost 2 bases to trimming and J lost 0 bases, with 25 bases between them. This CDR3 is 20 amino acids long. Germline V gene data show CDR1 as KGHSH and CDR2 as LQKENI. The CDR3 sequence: CASSPRPIGQRPGLNTEAFF. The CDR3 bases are TGTGCCAGCTCACCAAGGCCAATTGGACAGCGCCCCGGGCTGAACACTGAAGCTTTCTTT. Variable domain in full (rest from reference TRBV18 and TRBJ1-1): NAGVMQNPRHLVRRRGQEARLRCSPMKGHSHVYWYRQLPEEGLKFMVYLQKENIIDESGMPKERFSAEFPKEGPSILRIQQVVRGDSAAYFCASSPRPIGQRPGLNTEAFFGQGTRLTVV.

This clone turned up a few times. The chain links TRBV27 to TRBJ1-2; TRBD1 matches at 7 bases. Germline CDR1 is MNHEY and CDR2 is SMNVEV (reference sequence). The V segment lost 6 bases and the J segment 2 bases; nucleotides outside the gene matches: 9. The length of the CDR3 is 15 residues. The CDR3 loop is CASSLEGTVNYGYTF. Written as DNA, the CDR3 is TGTGCCAGCAGCCTTGAGGGGACAGTGAACTATGGCTACACCTTC.